What follows is one T cell receptor beta chain and its context. Its antigen is as yet unknown. The data stem from a study of cytomegalovirus exposure and HLA in healthy donors. Background on the study: A data release that came early held approximately 92 million unique TCRs from HLA-typed donors. General study findings and limits: In a later analysis, the majority of CMV-associated beta chains seemingly showed HLA restriction.

The PCR made use of 60 Vbeta and 13 Jbeta primers. Sequenced by immunoSEQ multiplex PCR; TCRdb stores in-frame clones only, minus some. The sample lists about 140,000 clones, roughly 85% occurring once. There are 16 residues in the CDR3. The V gene's germline CDR1 is SGHTA and CDR2 FQGNSA. V gave up 5 bases and J gave up 0 bases; unmatched junction bases: 9. This chain uses TRBV7-2 with TRBJ2-5, with TRBD1 identical over 7 bases. This TCR came from a male donor in good health and CMV-seronegative. The material sequenced was PBMCs. CDR3 region: CASSPRTGKYQETQYF. In DNA form, the CDR3 reads TGTGCCAGCAGCCCCAGGACAGGAAAGTACCAAGAGACCCAGTACTTC. Full variable domain (rest looked up from reference TRBV7-2 and TRBJ2-5): GAGVSQSPSNKVTEKGKDVELRCDPISGHTALYWYRQSLGQGLEFLIYFQGNSAPDKSGLPSDRFSAERTGGSVSTLTIQRTQQEDSAVYLCASSPRTGKYQETQYFGPGTRLLVL.